The 16 T cell receptor beta chains presented below share a single source sample, sequenced in a study of blood T cell repertoires in COVID-19. The table came from immunoSEQ multiplex PCR; TCRdb's copy has only in-frame clones and leaves some out. The sample lists 180,000 or so clones; around four fifths were seen once. Material for sequencing was PBMCs or T cells enriched from blood (not recorded which). The receptors were gathered from a woman aged 50 to 60 who had recovered from COVID-19.

V gene TRBV30 combines with J gene TRBJ1-1; perhaps TRBD1 as D (6 bases). The CDR3 covers 13 residues. V was pared by 5 bases and J by 4 bases, with 14 bases between. Per germline, CDR1 GTSNPN and CDR2 SVGIG (reference sequence). The CDR3: CAWESQGSTEAFF. In DNA form, the CDR3 reads TGTGCCTGGGAATCCCAGGGGAGCACTGAAGCTTTCTTT.

This sequence joins TRBV5-1 and TRBJ1-4; TRBD1 is a possible D gene (6 bases). The germline V and J ends were trimmed by 1 base and 8 bases, with 15 bases remaining between them. The CDR3 extends over 15 amino acids. Germline CDR1 and CDR2: SGHRS and YFSETQ. CDR3 sequence (DNA): TGCGCCAGCAGCTTGTTCGCGGTCACAGGGGAAAAACTGTTTTTT. It encodes CASSLFAVTGEKLFF.

The chain is built from TRBV18 and TRBJ2-1, with D maybe TRBD1 (5 bases). V lost 4 bases, J lost 3 bases, and 7 bases lay in between. From germline, CDR1 is KGHSH and CDR2 LQKENI. This CDR3 has 13 amino acids. The CDR3 loop reads CASSLDSYNEQFF. The CDR3 DNA is TGTGCCAGCTCACTCGACAGCTACAATGAGCAGTTCTTC.

The V gene is TRBV6-5, the J gene TRBJ1-1; D perhaps matches TRBD1 (6 bases). In germline, CDR1 is MNHEY, CDR2 SVGAGI. The CDR3 is 15 amino acids. The V end lost 8 bases, the J end lost 5 bases, and 21 bases lay between the germline ends. CDR3 loop: CASHDRGRGWTEAFF. CDR3 sequence (DNA): TGTGCCAGCCACGATCGGGGGCGGGGGTGGACTGAAGCTTTCTTT.

The chain couples TRBV5-1 to TRBJ1-1, with TRBD1 matching 7 bases. Germline V gives CDR1 SGHRS, CDR2 YFSETQ. This CDR3 contains 15 residues. With V trimmed by 4 bases and J by 0 bases, 6 bases remained unmatched. CDR3 in DNA: TGCGCCAGCAGCAGGGGACAGACCCTGAACACTGAAGCTTTCTTT. Amino acids: CASSRGQTLNTEAFF.

The chain carries TRBV11-2 and TRBJ2-1, with TRBD2 matching over 10 bases. Trimming cost V 4 bases and J 9 bases; bases outside gene matches: 9. Germline lookup yields CDR1 SGHAT and CDR2 FQNNGV. The CDR3 runs to 15 residues. The CDR3 nucleotides read TGTGCCAGCAGCTCCCTAGCGGGAGATCTTCGTGAGCAGTTCTTC. Translated: CASSSLAGDLREQFF.

This chain connects TRBV10-2 to TRBJ2-1; D unclear. The germline gives CDR1 WSHSY, CDR2 SAAADI. There are 14 residues in the CDR3. V gave up 5 bases and J gave up 0 bases, with 8 bases separating them. CDR3 region: CASSPPGSYNEQFF. Written as DNA, the CDR3 is TGCGCCAGCAGTCCCCCGGGCTCCTACAATGAGCAGTTCTTC.

The chain couples TRBV29-1 to TRBJ1-5; TRBD1 agrees at 9 bases. The germline gives CDR1 SQVTM, CDR2 ANQGSEA. V lost 7 bases to trimming and J lost 4 bases; unmatched junction nucleotides: 8. The CDR3 runs to 14 residues. For the CDR3, the DNA is TGCAGCGCCACCGGGACAGGGAATAATCAGCCCCAGCATTTT. Translating gives CSATGTGNNQPQHF. Full variable domain (rest looked up from reference TRBV29-1 and TRBJ1-5): SAVISQKPSRDICQRGTSLTIQCQVDSQVTMMFWYRQQPGQSLTLIATANQGSEATYESGFVIDKFPISRPNLTFSTLTVSNMSPEDSSIYLCSATGTGNNQPQHFGDGTRLSIL.

This rearrangement joins TRBV11-3 to TRBJ2-1; 7 bases align to TRBD2. The CDR3 is 19 amino acids. In germline, CDR1 is SGHNT, CDR2 YENEEA. With V trimmed by 1 base and J by 1 base, 13 bases remained unmatched. CDR3 in DNA: TGTGCCAGCAGCTTAGGGCGTCCGGGGAGGGAACGGTCCTACAATGAGCAGTTCTTC. Its protein is CASSLGRPGRERSYNEQFF.

The chain uses TRBV19 and TRBJ2-3; D may be TRBD1 (5 bases). Germline assignment: CDR1 LNHDA and CDR2 SQIVND (reference sequence). V gave up 5 bases and J gave up 1 base, with 19 bases separating them. This CDR3 contains 17 residues. The CDR3 loop reads CASSSNSGMSRTDTQYF. The CDR3 nucleotides read TGTGCCAGTAGTTCGAACTCAGGGATGAGTCGCACAGATACGCAGTATTTT.

This clone was counted between two and nine times. The genes are TRBV5-1 and TRBJ2-1; 8 bases agree with TRBD2. Germline V gives CDR1 SGHRS, CDR2 YFSETQ. This CDR3 has 14 residues. The trim removed 4 bases at V and 5 bases at J, leaving 5 bases unmatched. CDR3 amino acids: CASSHGGDDNEQFF. The DNA for the CDR3 is TGCGCCAGCAGCCACGGGGGGGATGACAATGAGCAGTTCTTC.

J is TRBJ2-1 and V is TRBV7-9, with D maybe TRBD1 (6 bases). Germline V lookup: CDR1 SEHNR, CDR2 FQNEAQ (reference sequence). Trimming stripped 0 bases from V and 5 bases from J, with 8 bases between. The CDR3 is 14 amino acids. For the CDR3, the DNA is TGTGCCAGCAGCTTAGCGGACAGCAACAATGAGCAGTTCTTC. It specifies CASSLADSNNEQFF. Supplemented by reference TRBV7-9 and TRBJ2-1, the full variable domain reads DTGVSQNPRHKITKRGQNVTFRCDPISEHNRLYWYRQTLGQGPEFLTYFQNEAQLEKSRLLSDRFSAERPKGSFSTLEIQRTEQGDSAMYLCASSLADSNNEQFFGPGTRLTVL.

This clone has just a few counts. The chain couples TRBV6-5 to TRBJ1-2; no clear D gene. V lost 0 bases to trimming and J lost 3 bases, with 11 bases between them. Germline-derived CDR1 and CDR2 are MNHEY and SVGAGI. The CDR3 covers 15 residues. The chain's CDR3 is CASSYSRAGHYGYTF. In DNA form, the CDR3 reads TGTGCCAGCAGTTACTCGAGGGCAGGACACTATGGCTACACCTTC.

The chain joins TRBV28 to TRBJ1-1; 12 bases are a match to TRBD1. Trimming at V came to 3 bases and at J to 10 bases, leaving 6 bases not matched to a gene. The germline gives CDR1 MDHEN, CDR2 SYDVKM. The CDR3 has 14 residues. As DNA, the CDR3 is TGTGCCAGCAGTTTTAGGGACAGGGGGCTGATAGCTTTCTTT. As protein: CASSFRDRGLIAFF.

This sequence joins TRBV6-1 and TRBJ2-3, with a tentative D call TRBD1 (5 bases). V lost 3 bases to trimming and J lost 2 bases, with 12 bases between them. Germline lookup yields CDR1 MNHNS and CDR2 SASEGT. The CDR3 loop spans 15 amino acids. CDR3 region: CASSEAGQDTDTQYF. CDR3 DNA sequence: TGTGCCAGCAGTGAGGCCGGACAAGACACAGATACGCAGTATTTT.

The CDR3 spells CASSQDPDPGIYGYTF. The DNA of the CDR3 is TGCGCCAGCAGCCAAGATCCGGACCCGGGGATTTATGGCTACACCTTC. The chain links TRBV4-1 to TRBJ1-2; no clear D gene. The germline V gene encodes CDR1 MGHRA and CDR2 YSYEKL. This CDR3 contains 16 residues. Trimming took 0 bases from V and 5 from J, leaving 16 bases between them.